This entry lists 18 T cell receptor beta chains sequenced from one sample in a study of PD-L1 blockade in urothelial cancer. Some clones are missing from TCRdb's copy, which holds only in-frame ones; the method was immunoSEQ multiplex PCR. Seen here are tens of thousands of clones, roughly 80% observed once, and the top ten hold approximately 3.7%. The time point here: pretreatment peripheral blood. Sequencing used PBMCs, obtained around atezolizumab (anti-PD-L1) treatment. Source of these receptors: a man between 65 and 85 years old with urothelial cancer.

In the case of this clone: Other DNA sequences in this sample translate to the same CDR3. This chain links TRBV11-1 with TRBJ1-1; TRBD1 might be the D (5 bases). The CDR3 has 13 residues. The germline CDR1 and CDR2 sequences are SGHAT and FQDESV (reference sequence). V gave up 1 base and J gave up 3 bases, with 6 bases separating them. The CDR3: CASSLGGDTEAFF. In nucleotides, the CDR3 is TGTGCCAGCAGCTTAGGGGGGGACACTGAAGCTTTCTTT.

The CDR3 loop is CASSRTGGTYEQYF. DNA for the CDR3: TGTGCCAGCAGCCGGACAGGGGGGACCTACGAGCAGTACTTC. V usage is TRBV7-9 and J usage is TRBJ2-7; 10 nucleotides align to TRBD1. The CDR3 is 14 amino acids. CDR1 and CDR2 (germline): SEHNR, FQNEAQ (reference sequence). V was clipped by 5 bases and J by 2 bases; unmatched bases: 3.

J is TRBJ1-6 and V is TRBV6-5, with D uncertain. Trimming stripped 2 bases from V and 15 bases from J, with 8 bases between. The V gene's germline CDR1 is MNHEY and CDR2 SVGAGI. The CDR3 runs 11 residues. The CDR3 region is CASSYPRRLHF. In nucleotides, the CDR3 is TGTGCCAGCAGTTACCCCAGGCGCCTCCACTTT.

The rearrangement joins TRBV19 to TRBJ2-7; TRBD2 aligns across 7 bases. The CDR3 has 16 amino acids. Germline V gene lookup returns CDR1 LNHDA and CDR2 SQIVND (reference sequence). V lost 4 bases to trimming and J lost 4 bases; unmatched junction nucleotides: 13. The CDR3 is CASSTPGGRETYEQYF. CDR3 coding DNA: TGTGCCAGTAGTACCCCCGGCGGGCGGGAGACGTACGAGCAGTACTTC. Filled out from reference TRBV19 and TRBJ2-7, the complete variable domain reads DGGITQSPKYLFRKEGQNVTLSCEQNLNHDAMYWYRQDPGQGLRLIYYSQIVNDFQKGDIAEGYSVSREKKESFPLTVTSAQKNPTAFYLCASSTPGGRETYEQYFGPGTRLTVT.

The chain has TRBV9 and TRBJ2-3; the match to TRBD2 covers 8 bases. The CDR3 has 16 amino acids. Trimming cost V 0 bases and J 2 bases; bases outside gene matches: 5. Germline V gene lookup returns CDR1 SGDLS and CDR2 YYNGEE. The CDR3 nucleotides read TGTGCCAGCAGCGTAGGAGCGGGGGCTTACACAGATACGCAGTATTTT. It yields the protein CASSVGAGAYTDTQYF. Combining the CDR3 with reference TRBV9 and TRBJ2-3 gives the whole variable domain DSGVTQTPKHLITATGQRVTLRCSPRSGDLSVYWYQQSLDQGLQFLIQYYNGEERAKGNILERFSAQQFPDLHSELNLSSLELGDSALYFCASSVGAGAYTDTQYFGPGTRLTVL.

This chain uses TRBV7-2 with TRBJ2-7; 15 bases agree with TRBD2. The CDR3 extends over 18 amino acids. Germline V CDR1 and CDR2: SGHTA, FQGNSA. The V gene end was trimmed by 1 base and the J gene end by 0 bases; junction bases not matched to a gene: 4. Here the CDR3 DNA reads TGTGCCAGCAGCTTAGGGGGACTAGCGGGAGGCCTCTCCTACGAGCAGTACTTC. It is translated as CASSLGGLAGGLSYEQYF.

This chain links TRBV11-1 with TRBJ2-1; unclear D gene. This CDR3 has 16 residues. In germline, CDR1 is SGHAT, CDR2 FQDESV (reference sequence). Trimming pared 4 bases from V and 6 bases from J, leaving 19 bases between. The CDR3 bases are TGTGCCAGCAGCTCGTTCCGGAGAGGAGTTGGCAATGAGCAGTTCTTC. This gives the protein CASSSFRRGVGNEQFF.

CDR3 protein: CASKPGRNSPLHF. The CDR3 nucleotides read TGTGCCAGCAAGCCAGGGAGGAATTCACCCCTCCACTTT. This chain joins TRBV6-5 and TRBJ1-6, with D possibly matching TRBD1 (5 bases). V lost 7 bases and J 7 bases, leaving 11 bases between the germline ends. CDR1 and CDR2 from the germline V gene are MNHEY and SVGAGI. This CDR3 is built from 13 residues.

V gene TRBV5-4 combines with J gene TRBJ1-1, with a possible D match to TRBD1 (6 bases). The CDR3 has 16 residues. V dropped 0 bases and J dropped 11 bases, with 23 bases sitting between them. From germline, CDR1 is SGHNT and CDR2 YYREEE (reference sequence). The CDR3: CASSLGLMTGGMEAFF. The DNA for the CDR3 is TGTGCCAGCAGCTTGGGGCTGATGACTGGGGGCATGGAGGCTTTCTTT.

This chain connects TRBV27 to TRBJ2-7; tentative D call: TRBD1 (5 bases). In germline, CDR1 is MNHEY, CDR2 SMNVEV (reference sequence). There are 13 residues in the CDR3. V lost 3 bases, J lost 11 bases, and 17 bases lay in between. The CDR3 DNA follows: TGTGCCAGCAGTTTTATAGGGGATCGAAAGAAGTACTTC. It yields the protein CASSFIGDRKKYF.

The chain joins TRBV5-1 to TRBJ1-4; the match to TRBD1 covers 11 bases. Looked up from germline, CDR1 is SGHRS and CDR2 is YFSETQ. Germline trimming cut 4 bases from V and 7 bases from J; bases unmatched to any gene: 9. This CDR3 comprises 16 residues. CDR3 residues: CASSRGQGEWSEKLFF. The CDR3 region has the DNA TGCGCCAGCAGCCGGGGACAGGGGGAATGGAGTGAAAAACTGTTTTTT.

The J gene is TRBJ2-5, the V gene TRBV15; 9 nucleotides agree with TRBD1. Trimming took 3 bases from V and 0 from J; bases not matched to a gene: 2. This CDR3 region has 15 residues. The germline CDR1 and CDR2 sequences are LNHNV and YYDKDF (reference sequence). CDR3 sequence: CATSRGQGNQETQYF. The CDR3 DNA reads TGTGCCACCAGCAGGGGACAGGGAAACCAAGAGACCCAGTACTTC.

The V and J genes are TRBV6-5 and TRBJ2-1; unclear D gene. Per germline, CDR1 MNHEY and CDR2 SVGAGI. CDR3 length equals 13 residues. Between the trimmed V and J ends, which lost 4 bases and 4 bases, there was a span of 8 bases. The CDR3 is CASSSAPYNEQFF. The CDR3 region has the DNA TGTGCCAGCAGTTCCGCGCCTTACAATGAGCAGTTCTTC.

The V call is TRBV9, the J call TRBJ2-5, with a weak D call TRBD2 (6 bases). CDR1 SGDLS and CDR2 YYNGEE come from the germline V gene. The CDR3 runs 14 residues. The V gene lost 0 bases and the J gene lost 3 bases, with 9 bases spanning the gap. The CDR3 DNA sequence: TGTGCCAGCAGCGTAGTAGGGACTGAAGAGACCCAGTACTTC. Translating it yields CASSVVGTEETQYF. Full variable domain (remainder filled in from reference TRBV9 and TRBJ2-5): DSGVTQTPKHLITATGQRVTLRCSPRSGDLSVYWYQQSLDQGLQFLIQYYNGEERAKGNILERFSAQQFPDLHSELNLSSLELGDSALYFCASSVVGTEETQYFGPGTRLLVL.

The genes are TRBV11-3 and TRBJ2-3; 11 nucleotides match TRBD2. This CDR3 has 15 amino acids. After removal of 5 bases from V and 6 bases from J, the junction contained 7 bases not matched to a gene. Germline V gene lookup returns CDR1 SGHNT and CDR2 YENEEA. The DNA of the CDR3 is TGTGCCAGCAGCCCCGTCGCTAGCGGGGGGGATACGCAGTATTTT. Its translation: CASSPVASGGDTQYF.

The chain is built from TRBV6-6 and TRBJ1-5; 9 positions match TRBD1. The CDR3 totals 15 residues. In germline, CDR1 is MNHNY, CDR2 SVGAGI (reference sequence). V was clipped by 4 bases and J by 3 bases; unmatched bases: 4. The CDR3 loop reads CASSSGTGLNQPQHF. The CDR3, as DNA: TGTGCCAGCAGTTCCGGGACAGGGCTCAATCAGCCCCAGCATTTT.

Notes on this clone: Sequence at one end of the junction differs from germline and may be a read error. V is TRBV5-4 and J is TRBJ1-2, with D perhaps TRBD1 (6 bases). The germline V gene encodes CDR1 SGHNT and CDR2 YYREEE (reference sequence). This CDR3 spans 13 amino acids. The CDR3 DNA reads as TGCGCCAGCAGCCAAGTCGGGACATCTGGCTACACCTTC. It translates to CASSQVGTSGYTF.

This rearrangement joins TRBV7-2 to TRBJ1-4; TRBD1 aligns across 8 bases. The CDR3 consists of 16 residues. The V and J ends lost 3 bases and 3 bases, in that order; junction bases with no gene match: 6. CDR1 and CDR2 (germline): SGHTA, FQGNSA. The CDR3 DNA is TGTGCCAGCAGCTTGAACCAGGGGGCAGCTAATGAAAAACTGTTTTTT. Amino acid sequence: CASSLNQGAANEKLFF.